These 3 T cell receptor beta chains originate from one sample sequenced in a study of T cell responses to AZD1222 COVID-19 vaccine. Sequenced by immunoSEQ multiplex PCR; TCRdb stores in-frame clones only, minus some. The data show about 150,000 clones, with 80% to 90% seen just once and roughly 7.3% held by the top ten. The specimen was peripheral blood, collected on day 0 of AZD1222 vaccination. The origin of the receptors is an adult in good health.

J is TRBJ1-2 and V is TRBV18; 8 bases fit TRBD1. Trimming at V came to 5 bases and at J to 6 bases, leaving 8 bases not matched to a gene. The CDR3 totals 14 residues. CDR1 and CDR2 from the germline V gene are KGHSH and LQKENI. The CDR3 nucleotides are TGTGCCAGCTCATCATTGGACAGGGTTGATGGCTACACCTTC. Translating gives CASSSLDRVDGYTF.

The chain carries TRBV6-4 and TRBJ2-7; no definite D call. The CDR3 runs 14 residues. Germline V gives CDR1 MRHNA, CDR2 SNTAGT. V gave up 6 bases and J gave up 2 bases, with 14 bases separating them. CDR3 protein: CASSPGPGTYEQYF. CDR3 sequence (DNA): TGTGCCAGCAGCCCCGGTCCAGGTACCTACGAGCAGTACTTC.

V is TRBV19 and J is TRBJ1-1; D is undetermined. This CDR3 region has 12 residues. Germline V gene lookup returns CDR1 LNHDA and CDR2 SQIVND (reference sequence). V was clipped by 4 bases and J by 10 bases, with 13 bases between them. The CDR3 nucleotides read TGTGCCAGTAGTAGGACGATGACGACAGCTTTCTTT. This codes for CASSRTMTTAFF.